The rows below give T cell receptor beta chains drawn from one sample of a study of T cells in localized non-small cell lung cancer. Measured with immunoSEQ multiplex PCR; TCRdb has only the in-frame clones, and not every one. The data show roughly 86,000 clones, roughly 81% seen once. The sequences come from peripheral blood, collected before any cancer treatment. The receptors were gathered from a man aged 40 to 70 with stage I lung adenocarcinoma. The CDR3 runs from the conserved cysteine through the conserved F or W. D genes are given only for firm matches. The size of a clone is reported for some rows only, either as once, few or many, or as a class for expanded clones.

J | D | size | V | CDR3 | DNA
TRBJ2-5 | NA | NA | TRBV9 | CASSVSGNQETQYF | TGTGCCAGCAGCGTATCTGGGAACCAAGAGACCCAGTACTTC
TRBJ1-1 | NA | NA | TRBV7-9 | CANDRDPVTEAFF | TGTGCCAACGATCGGGACCCTGTCACTGAAGCTTTCTTT
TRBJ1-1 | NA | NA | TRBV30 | CAGVRAGRVPEAFF | TGTGCCGGCGTTCGCGCAGGGCGGGTCCCTGAAGCTTTCTTT
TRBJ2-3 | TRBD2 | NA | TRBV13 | CASSLAPGLAGTDTQYF | TGTGCCAGCAGCTTGGCCCCGGGGCTAGCGGGCACAGATACGCAGTATTTT
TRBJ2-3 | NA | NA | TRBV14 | CASSNTGLRMGF | TGTGCCAGCAGCAACACGGGACTCCGGATGGGGTTT
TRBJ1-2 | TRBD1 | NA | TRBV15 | CATSRDPRQGIPYGYTF | TGTGCCACCAGCAGAGATCCAAGACAGGGCATCCCCTATGGCTACACCTTC
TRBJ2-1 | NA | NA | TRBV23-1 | CASSPEGHRWDNEQFF | TGCGCCAGCAGCCCCGAGGGGCACCGTTGGGACAATGAGCAGTTCTTC
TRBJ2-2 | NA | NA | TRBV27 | CASSQANWGFGTGELFF | TGTGCCAGCAGTCAAGCCAACTGGGGTTTTGGGACCGGGGAGCTGTTTTTT
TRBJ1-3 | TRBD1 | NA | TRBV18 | CASSSQGASGNTIYF | TGTGCCAGCTCGTCACAGGGGGCCTCTGGAAACACCATATATTTT
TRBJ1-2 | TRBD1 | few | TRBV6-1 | CASGGRQGGYGYTF | TGTGCCAGCGGGGGGAGACAGGGCGGCTATGGCTACACCTTC
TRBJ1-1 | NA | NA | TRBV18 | CASSPPGGARAIRGDTEAFF | TGTGCCAGCTCACCACCGGGGGGTGCGAGGGCAATCCGGGGTGACACTGAAGCTTTCTTT
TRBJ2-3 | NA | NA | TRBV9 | CASSAKGLLGVTDTQYF | TGTGCCAGCAGCGCCAAGGGGCTTTTAGGGGTCACAGATACGCAGTATTTT
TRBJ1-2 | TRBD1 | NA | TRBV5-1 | CASSWDREGYGYTF | TGCGCCAGCAGCTGGGACAGGGAAGGGTATGGCTACACCTTC
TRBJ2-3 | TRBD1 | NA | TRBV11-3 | CASSPGTGTGSADTQYF | TGTGCCAGCAGCCCCGGGACCGGGACAGGGAGTGCAGATACGCAGTATTTT
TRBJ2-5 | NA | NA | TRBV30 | CAWKGNQETQYF | TGTGCCTGGAAGGGAAACCAAGAGACCCAGTACTTC
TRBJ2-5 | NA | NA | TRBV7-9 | CASSLTETQYF | TGTGCCAGCAGCTTAACTGAGACCCAGTACTTC
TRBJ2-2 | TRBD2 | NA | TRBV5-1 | CASRRLAGTGELFF | TGCGCCAGCCGTCGTCTAGCGGGTACCGGGGAGCTGTTTTTT
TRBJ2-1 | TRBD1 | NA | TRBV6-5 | CASNEQGAVNEQFF | TGTGCCAGCAATGAACAGGGGGCGGTCAATGAGCAGTTCTTC
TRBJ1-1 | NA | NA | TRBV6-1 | CASSEGGGTRTEAFF | TGTGCCAGCAGTGAAGGGGGGGGGACAAGAACTGAAGCTTTCTTT
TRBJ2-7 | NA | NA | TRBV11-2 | CASSLLVSSYEQYF | TGTGCCAGCAGCTTATTGGTGTCCTCCTACGAGCAGTACTTC
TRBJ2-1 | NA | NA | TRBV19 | CASSTLREGSYNEQFF | TGTGCCAGTAGTACCTTGCGGGAAGGTTCCTACAATGAGCAGTTCTTC
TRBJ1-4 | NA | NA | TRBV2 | CASRVTYLGEKLFF | TGTGCCAGCAGGGTGACTTACCTCGGAGAAAAACTGTTTTTT
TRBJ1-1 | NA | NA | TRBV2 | CASSGGARDTEAFF | TGTGCCAGCAGTGGTGGAGCGCGTGATACTGAAGCTTTCTTT
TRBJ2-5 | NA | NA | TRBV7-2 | CASSLAVGPQETQYF | TGTGCCAGCAGCTTAGCGGTAGGTCCACAAGAGACCCAGTACTTC
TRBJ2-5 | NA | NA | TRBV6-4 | CASRQRSGETQYF | TGTGCCAGCAGGCAAAGGAGCGGGGAGACCCAGTACTTC
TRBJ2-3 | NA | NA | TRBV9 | CASSVFRLSDTQYF | TGTGCCAGCAGCGTATTCCGTCTTTCAGATACGCAGTATTTT
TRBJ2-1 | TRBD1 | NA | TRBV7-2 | CASSLDRGGYNEQFF | TGTGCCAGCAGCTTAGACAGGGGTGGGTACAATGAGCAGTTCTTC
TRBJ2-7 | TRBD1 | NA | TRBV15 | CATSRDARGGLSYEQYF | TGTGCCACCAGCAGAGATGCGCGAGGGGGCCTGTCCTACGAGCAGTACTTC
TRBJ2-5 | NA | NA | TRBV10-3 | CAISESGVQETQYF | TGTGCCATCAGTGAGTCAGGCGTCCAAGAGACCCAGTACTTC
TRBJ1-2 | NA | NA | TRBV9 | CASSSDEVGNYGYTF | TGTGCCAGCAGCTCCGATGAGGTGGGGAACTATGGCTACACCTTC
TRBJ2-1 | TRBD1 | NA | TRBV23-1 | CASSHDTGGSSYNEQFF | TGCGCCAGCAGTCACGATACAGGGGGTAGCTCCTACAATGAGCAGTTCTTC
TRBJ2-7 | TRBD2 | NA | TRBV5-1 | CASSMGLAQTYEQYF | TGCGCCAGCAGCATGGGACTAGCGCAAACCTACGAGCAGTACTTC
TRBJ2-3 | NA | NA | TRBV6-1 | CASSVSTDTQYF | TGTGCCAGCAGTGTTAGCACAGATACGCAGTATTTT
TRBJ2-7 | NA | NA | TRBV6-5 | CASSSSGYEQYF | NA
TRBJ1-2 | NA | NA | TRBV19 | CASSVREVYGYTF | TGTGCCAGTAGCGTCCGTGAAGTATATGGCTACACCTTC
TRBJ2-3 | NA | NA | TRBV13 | CASSLGLAEVDTQYF | TGTGCCAGCAGCTTAGGCCTAGCCGAGGTAGATACGCAGTATTTT
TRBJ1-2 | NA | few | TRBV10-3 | CAISEPRDGTNYGYTF | TGTGCCATCAGTGAGCCCAGGGACGGGACTAACTATGGCTACACCTTC
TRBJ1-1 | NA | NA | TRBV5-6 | CASSPGGVWTEAFF | TGTGCCAGCAGCCCGGGGGGGGTGTGGACTGAAGCTTTCTTT
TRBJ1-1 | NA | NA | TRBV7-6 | CASSYRLNTEAFF | TGTGCCAGCAGTTACCGATTGAACACTGAAGCTTTCTTT
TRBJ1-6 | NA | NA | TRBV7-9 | CASSPVYFGNSPLHF | TGTGCCAGCAGCCCCGTTTATTTCGGGAATTCACCCCTCCACTTT